The clone carrying this T cell receptor beta chain was recorded only once. The germline CDR1 and CDR2 sequences are MDHEN and SYDVKM. V trimming: 8 bases; J trimming: 0 bases; junction bases outside the gene matches: 4. The CDR3 sequence is 14 residues long. The data were obtained in a study of PD-L1 blockade in urothelial cancer. Looking at the study overall: Specimens of blood held a median count of approximately 150,000 T cells.

The protocol was immunoSEQ multiplex PCR, while the TCRdb copy is restricted to in-frame clones and leaves out a portion. The sample lists 85,000 to 100,000 clones, 90% to 95% occurring once. This sample comprised PBMCs, obtained around atezolizumab (anti-PD-L1) treatment. The gene calls are TRBV28 and TRBJ2-1; 7 bases are a match to TRBD2. This TCR was sampled from a man between 60 and 75 years old with urothelial cancer. Here the CDR3 DNA reads TGTGCCAGCTGGGGGGGAGACTCCTACAATGAGCAGTTCTTC. Residues: CASWGGDSYNEQFF.